One T cell receptor (beta chain) is described in this entry. The target antigen is unknown. These data are taken from a study of cytomegalovirus exposure and HLA in healthy donors. In the study overall: Among 150 million to 200 million T cells, an earlier analysis found 117 million unique TCR beta sequences. Falling in the Caucasian-associated ancestry cluster were about four fifths of some 400 genotyped donors. General study findings and limits: One variant, a missense change in DCLRE1C, was linked in a later analysis to TCR beta V- and J-gene trimming.

This CDR3 contains 13 residues. Per the germline V gene, CDR1 is MNHEY and CDR2 is SMNVEV (reference sequence). The V and J ends lost 0 bases and 3 bases respectively, with 3 bases between them. The PCR ran on 60 Vbeta and 13 Jbeta primers. The method was immunoSEQ multiplex PCR; TCRdb's version includes in-frame clones alone and lacks a portion of them. The repertoire has under 90,000 clones, roughly 80% of them found once; the top ten carry 2% to 2.5%. The sequenced sample consisted of PBMCs. The chain joins TRBV27 to TRBJ1-5; D not certain. This sequence was found in a man aged 40-49 years in good health and CMV-seronegative. The CDR3 here is CASSLSINQPQHF. CDR3 DNA sequence: TGTGCCAGCAGTTTATCCATCAATCAGCCCCAGCATTTT.